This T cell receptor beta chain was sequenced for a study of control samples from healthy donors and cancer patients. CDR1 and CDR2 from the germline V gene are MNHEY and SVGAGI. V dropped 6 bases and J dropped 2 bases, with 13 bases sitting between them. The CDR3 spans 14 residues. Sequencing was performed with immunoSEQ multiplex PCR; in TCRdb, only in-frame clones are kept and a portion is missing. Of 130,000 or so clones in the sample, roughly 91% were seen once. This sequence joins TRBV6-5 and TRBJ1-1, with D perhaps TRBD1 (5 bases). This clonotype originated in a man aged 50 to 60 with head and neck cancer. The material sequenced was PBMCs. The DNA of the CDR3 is TGTGCCAGCAGCTGGGAGGGGCAAAACACTGAAGCTTTCTTT. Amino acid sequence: CASSWEGQNTEAFF.